Listed here are 19 T cell receptor beta chains from one sample, sequenced in a study of blood T cells in healthy people across ages. A second PCR, run for about 7 to 12 cycles, used a sample-barcoded 5' primer plus a J-beta primer mix. TCRdb reprocessed the 5' RACE reads with MiXCR, giving one entry per CDR3 protein. Of under 2 million distinct CDR3 sequences listed, around 36% were seen once; the top ten hold over 9%. The sample taken for sequencing was blood. These receptors all come from a woman younger than 45 in good health.

This clonotype was counted only a few times. The chain couples TRBV4-1 to TRBJ1-2, with D possibly TRBD1 on 6 matching bases. V lost 3 bases and J lost 8, with 13 bases in between. Per germline, CDR1 MGHRA and CDR2 YSYEKL. The CDR3 sequence is 13 residues long. The CDR3 loop reads CASSHEVGGGYTF. In DNA form, the CDR3 reads TGCGCCAGCAGCCACGAAGTAGGGGGGGGCTACACCTTC.

The sample holds one count of this clonotype. The rearrangement uses TRBV12-3 or TRBV12-4 and TRBJ1-4; D may be TRBD1 (6 bases). CDR3 length: 13 residues. Trimming took off 8 bases at V and 7 bases at J, with 14 bases between the two ends. CDR3 sequence (DNA): TGTGCCAGCTTCCCAGGGGTGGGTGAAAAACTGTTTTTT. Protein: CASFPGVGEKLFF.

The CDR3 sequence is CATSRERQGAVAQYF. CDR3 DNA sequence: TGTGCCACCAGCAGAGAGCGGCAGGGGGCCGTGGCCCAGTACTTC. This sequence joins TRBV15 and TRBJ2-5, with 8 positions matching TRBD1. The germline V gene encodes CDR1 LNHNV and CDR2 YYDKDF (reference sequence). This CDR3 has 15 residues. The V gene end was trimmed by 0 bases and the J gene end by 9 bases; junction bases not matched to a gene: 9. The full variable domain, with the rest looked up from reference TRBV15 and TRBJ2-5, is DAMVIQNPRYQVTQFGKPVTLSCSQTLNHNVMYWYQQKSSQAPKLLFHYYDKDFNNEADTPDNFQSRRPNTSFCFLDIRSPGLGDTAMYLCATSRERQGAVAQYFGPGTRLLVL.

This rearrangement joins TRBV5-1 to TRBJ2-7; 10 bases agree with TRBD2. CDR1 and CDR2 (germline): SGHRS, YFSETQ. J gave up 3 bases and V 4 bases, and 7 bases lay outside the gene matches. There are 15 residues in the CDR3. The CDR3 spells CASSVLAGQVYEQYF. The CDR3 DNA is TGCGCCAGCAGCGTACTAGCGGGGCAGGTCTACGAGCAGTACTTC. The entire variable domain, with the rest obtained from reference TRBV5-1 and TRBJ2-7, is as follows: KAGVTQTPRYLIKTRGQQVTLSCSPISGHRSVSWYQQTPGQGLQFLFEYFSETQRNKGNFPGRFSGRQFSNSRSEMNVSTLELGDSALYLCASSVLAGQVYEQYFGPGTRLTVT.

The chain couples TRBV6-1 to TRBJ2-5; no clear D. The germline gives CDR1 MNHNS, CDR2 SASEGT. Trimming removed 7 bases at V and 1 base at J, with 13 bases between. The CDR3 length is 14 residues. The CDR3 sequence: CASNSPYLQETQYF. For the CDR3, the DNA is TGTGCCAGCAATAGCCCATACCTCCAAGAGACCCAGTACTTC.

Only a few counts were recorded for this clonotype. The chain combines TRBV20-1 with TRBJ2-7; 13 positions match TRBD2. The germline V gene has CDR1 DFQATT and CDR2 SNEGSKA (reference sequence). Trimming cost V 7 bases and J 3 bases; bases outside gene matches: 6. The length of the CDR3 is 14 residues. CDR3 sequence: CSVTTSGRLYEQYF. The CDR3 DNA reads as TGCAGTGTTACGACTAGCGGGAGGCTCTACGAGCAGTACTTC.

The chain couples TRBV7-8 to TRBJ2-1; no clear D. With 2 bases removed from V and 2 bases from J, the gap between germline ends came to 13 bases. CDR1 is SGHVS, CDR2 FQNEAQ, per germline. CDR3 length equals 16 residues. The CDR3 here is CASSLSTKQTYNEQFF. The CDR3 region has the DNA TGTGCCAGCAGCTTATCGACCAAACAGACCTACAATGAGCAGTTCTTC.

This chain joins TRBV28 and TRBJ2-7, with TRBD1 matching 8 bases. Germline V gene sequence: CDR1 MDHEN, CDR2 SYDVKM. The V segment lost 10 bases and the J segment 1 base; nucleotides outside the gene matches: 12. The CDR3 totals 15 residues. CDR3 bases: TGTGCCACCCTTCAGGGGGGACAGGTATCCTACGAGCAGTACTTC. Translation gives CATLQGGQVSYEQYF.

The V and J genes are TRBV20-1 and TRBJ2-7; 10 bases map to TRBD1. The V segment lost 0 bases and the J segment 4 bases; nucleotides outside the gene matches: 6. CDR1 and CDR2 from the germline V gene are DFQATT and SNEGSKA (reference sequence). The CDR3 has 15 residues. CDR3 loop: CSARDPGQGNYEQYF. The CDR3 DNA is TGCAGTGCTAGAGATCCGGGACAGGGGAATTACGAGCAGTACTTC.

This clonotype was counted between two and nine times. In DNA, the CDR3 is TGTGCCAGCAACCCCGGGAGTTCTAGCACAGATACGCAGTATTTT. Protein: CASNPGSSSTDTQYF. This chain uses TRBV2 with TRBJ2-3, with D possibly matching TRBD2 (6 bases). V was pared by 7 bases and J by 0 bases, with 14 bases between. The CDR3 consists of 15 residues. Germline V gene sequence: CDR1 SNHLY, CDR2 FYNNEI.

This chain uses TRBV28 with TRBJ2-1; D is possibly TRBD2 (6 bases). This CDR3 is built from 17 residues. From germline, CDR1 is MDHEN and CDR2 SYDVKM. The ends were cut back, 4 bases at V and 4 bases at J, with 20 bases in the middle. CDR3: CASSSLEEQRVYNEQFF. The CDR3, as DNA: TGTGCCAGCAGTTCACTCGAGGAGCAGCGGGTGTACAATGAGCAGTTCTTC.

Concerning this clonotype: One base away lies a much larger clone, so this may be a sequencing read error. The chain links TRBV20-1 to TRBJ2-7, with TRBD2 matching 13 bases. The CDR3 is made up of 16 amino acids. V trimming: 7 bases; J trimming: 2 bases; junction bases outside the gene matches: 11. The germline CDR1 and CDR2 sequences are DFQATT and SNEGSKA (reference sequence). The CDR3 DNA reads as TGCAGTGTTAGGGGACTAGCGGGGCTCTATACCTACGAGCAGTACTTC. Protein: CSVRGLAGLYTYEQYF.

The chain recombines TRBV27 with TRBJ2-5, with TRBD2 identical over 7 bases. CDR1 and CDR2 (germline): MNHEY, SMNVEV (reference sequence). V was clipped by 1 base and J by 4 bases; unmatched bases: 6. The CDR3 loop spans 15 amino acids. The CDR3 loop reads CASSLWGGRGETQYF. CDR3 DNA sequence: TGTGCCAGCAGTTTATGGGGGGGAAGGGGAGAGACCCAGTACTTC.

The chain combines TRBV2 with TRBJ2-1, with D tentatively TRBD2 (7 bases). The V and J ends lost 5 bases and 9 bases respectively, with 20 bases between them. This CDR3 has 15 residues. Germline V gene lookup returns CDR1 SNHLY and CDR2 FYNNEI. CDR3 amino acids: CASSWGRGLGSEQFF. The DNA for the CDR3 is TGTGCCAGCAGTTGGGGGCGGGGGCTAGGTAGTGAGCAGTTCTTC.

CDR3 DNA sequence: TGCGCCAGCAGGTCGGGGGCGGGAGCCTCCTACAATGAGCAGTTCTTC. Translating it yields CASRSGAGASYNEQFF. V gene TRBV5-1 combines with J gene TRBJ2-1, with D tentatively TRBD2 (7 bases). The CDR3 spans 16 residues. Trimming removed 5 bases at V and 0 bases at J, with 15 bases between. CDR1 and CDR2 from the germline V gene are SGHRS and YFSETQ.

This clonotype was seen a handful of times. As DNA, the CDR3 is TGTGCCAGCACCCGAGGTCCCTCCTACAATGAGCAGTTCTTC. Amino acid sequence: CASTRGPSYNEQFF. This chain connects TRBV6-5 to TRBJ2-1; D is unclear. The germline gives CDR1 MNHEY, CDR2 SVGAGI. The CDR3 loop spans 14 amino acids. V lost 7 bases, J lost 0 bases, and 10 bases lay in between.

The chain joins TRBV13 to TRBJ2-1; D gene unclear. Trimming shortened V by 4 bases and J by 2 bases, and 15 bases separated the two germline ends. This CDR3 is built from 16 residues. Germline CDR1 is PRHDT and CDR2 is FYEKMQ (reference sequence). For the CDR3, the DNA is TGTGCCAGCAGCTCGTCGAATACGGTCCCCTACAATGAGCAGTTCTTC. It codes for CASSSSNTVPYNEQFF.

This chain connects TRBV4-1 to TRBJ2-3, with a weak D call TRBD2 (6 bases). The CDR3 loop spans 15 amino acids. V dropped 6 bases and J dropped 6 bases, with 19 bases sitting between them. Germline assignment: CDR1 MGHRA and CDR2 YSYEKL. The CDR3 region has the DNA TGCGCCAGCAGAATGCGGGACCCGGGGGTGGATACGCAGTATTTT. Protein sequence: CASRMRDPGVDTQYF.

This chain uses TRBV10-3 with TRBJ2-1; the D gene is possibly TRBD2 (5 bases). V was cut by 2 bases and J by 8 bases, with 13 bases left in between. The CDR3 consists of 14 residues. Germline V CDR1 and CDR2: ENHRY, SYGVKD. The CDR3 bases are TGTGCCATCAGTGAGGTACTAGGGTACGATGAGCAGTTCTTC. This translates into CAISEVLGYDEQFF.